This note documents a single TCR beta chain sequence. As yet, its antigen is unknown. Germline assignment: CDR1 SGHAT and CDR2 FQNNGV. Trimming removed 5 bases from V and 0 bases from J; junction bases left unmatched: 1. The CDR3 extends over 14 amino acids. This sample was taken from a study of T cell repertoires in ileal Crohn's disease. Whole-study results and caveats: Clonality above 26.8% at surgery always came with endoscopic recurrence.

Time point reported: neoterminal ileum biopsy at postoperative endoscopy, about 6 months after surgery. Only in-frame clones appear in the TCRdb table, and some are missing; sequencing was by immunoSEQ multiplex PCR. The table lists 10,000 to 15,000 clones, 82% of them singletons. The chain joins TRBV11-2 to TRBJ2-5; 9 positions match TRBD1. The specimen sequenced was ileal tissue. This clonotype was sampled from an adult with Crohn's disease. This chain's CDR3 is CASSGQGHQETQYF. DNA for the CDR3: TGTGCCAGCAGCGGACAGGGGCACCAAGAGACCCAGTACTTC.